The sequence of this T cell receptor (beta chain) was determined in a study of CD8+CD57+ T cells in acquired aplastic anemia. Study findings and constraints: Some 31 sequences, all CD8+ CDR3, were shared between patients and controls. CD8+ Simpson's diversity showed no significant patient-control difference.

CD8+CD57+ cell expansion had been shown by flow cytometry in patients chosen for sequencing. At the time of blood sampling, patients had not yet received any therapy. Genomic DNA provided the template from which TCR beta VDJ and CDR3 profiles were obtained. Via MiXCR, TCRdb re-called the reads, giving one row per CDR3 protein. The profile covers approximately 300,000 distinct CDR3 sequences, with 56% appearing a single time and 1.3% taken by the ten largest. Many counts were recorded for this clonotype. Its specificity is not known. The ends were cut back, 0 bases at V and 2 bases at J, with 1 base in the middle. The CDR3 has 12 residues. Germline values: CDR1 MNHEY, CDR2 SVGEGT.

This sequence was found in a human donor with aplastic anemia. The sample was sorted CD4+, CD8+, or CD8+CD57+ T cells (not recorded which) from PBMCs. The chain combines TRBV6-2 or TRBV6-3 with TRBJ1-2; D is ambiguous. The CDR3 DNA sequence: TGTGCCAGCAGTTACTCGAACTATGGCTACACCTTC. The encoded protein is CASSYSNYGYTF.